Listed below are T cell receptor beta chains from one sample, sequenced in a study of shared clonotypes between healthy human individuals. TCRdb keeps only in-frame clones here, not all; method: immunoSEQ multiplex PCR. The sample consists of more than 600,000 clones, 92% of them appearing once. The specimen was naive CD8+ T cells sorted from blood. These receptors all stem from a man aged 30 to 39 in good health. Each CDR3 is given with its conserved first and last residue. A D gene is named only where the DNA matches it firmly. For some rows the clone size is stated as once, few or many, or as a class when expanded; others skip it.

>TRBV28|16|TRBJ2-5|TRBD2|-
CASSQGLAGFQETQYF
TGTGCCAGCAGTCAGGGACTAGCGGGCTTCCAAGAGACCCAGTACTTC
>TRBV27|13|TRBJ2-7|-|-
CASSSGNGVEQYF
TGTGCCAGCAGTTCGGGGAACGGGGTCGAGCAGTACTTC
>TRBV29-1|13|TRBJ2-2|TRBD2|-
CSGGSGSAGELFF
TGCAGCGGGGGGAGCGGGAGCGCCGGGGAGCTGTTTTTT
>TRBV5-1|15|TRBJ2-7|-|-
CASSPRDGHIYEQYF
TGCGCCAGCAGCCCCCGGGACGGTCATATTTACGAGCAGTACTTC
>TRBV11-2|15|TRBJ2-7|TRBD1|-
CASRWTGTPSYEQYF
TGTGCCAGCCGCTGGACAGGGACCCCTTCCTACGAGCAGTACTTC
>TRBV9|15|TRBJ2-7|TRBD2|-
CASSVAGASGYEQYF
TGTGCCAGCAGCGTAGCTGGGGCTAGCGGGTACGAGCAGTACTTC
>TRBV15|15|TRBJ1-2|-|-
CATSSGRGGIYGYTF
TGTGCCACCAGCAGTGGAAGGGGAGGAATCTATGGCTACACCTTC
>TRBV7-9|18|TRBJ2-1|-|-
CASRPLPLNRATYNEQFF
TGTGCCAGCAGACCTTTACCCCTTAACAGGGCTACCTACAATGAGCAGTTCTTC
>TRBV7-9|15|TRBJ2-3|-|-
CASSPRGAATDTQYF
TGTGCCAGCAGCCCCCGTGGGGCCGCCACAGATACGCAGTATTTT
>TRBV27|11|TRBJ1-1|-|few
CASSLGAEAFF
TGTGCCAGCAGTTTAGGGGCTGAAGCTTTCTTT
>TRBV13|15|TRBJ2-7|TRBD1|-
CASSPGQGDTREQYF
TGTGCCAGCAGCCCGGGACAGGGGGATACGAGGGAGCAGTACTTC
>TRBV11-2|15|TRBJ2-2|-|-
CASSLDGGYTGELFF
TGTGCCAGCAGCTTAGACGGGGGTTACACCGGGGAGCTGTTTTTT
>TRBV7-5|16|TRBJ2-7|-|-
CVRSLVRQLEAREQYF
TGTGTCAGAAGCTTAGTGCGGCAGTTAGAGGCGCGGGAGCAGTACTTC
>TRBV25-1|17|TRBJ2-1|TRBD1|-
CASSPMGWDRAGNEQFF
TGTGCCAGCAGTCCTATGGGTTGGGACAGGGCTGGGAATGAGCAGTTCTTC
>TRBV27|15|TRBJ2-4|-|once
CASRQGVSSKNIQYF
TGTGCCAGCAGACAGGGAGTGTCTTCTAAAAACATTCAGTACTTC
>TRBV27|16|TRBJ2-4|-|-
CASSPAEGFGKNIQYF
TGTGCCAGCAGTCCTGCAGAGGGGTTTGGCAAAAACATTCAGTACTTC
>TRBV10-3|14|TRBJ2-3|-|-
CAISESRSADTQYF
TGTGCCATCAGTGAGTCACGGAGCGCAGATACGCAGTATTTT
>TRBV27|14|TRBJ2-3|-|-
CASSQREITDTQYF
TGTGCCAGCAGTCAAAGGGAGATCACAGATACGCAGTATTTT
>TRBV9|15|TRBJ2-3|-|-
CASSVWDSSVDTQYF
TGTGCCAGCAGCGTATGGGATTCTAGCGTTGATACGCAGTATTTT
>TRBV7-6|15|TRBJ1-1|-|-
CASSQGWGLNTEAFF
TGTGCCAGCAGCCAAGGCTGGGGGTTGAACACTGAAGCTTTCTTT
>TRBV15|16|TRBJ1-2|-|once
CATSREADSGSYGYTF
TGTGCCACCAGCAGAGAAGCGGACAGTGGTAGCTATGGCTACACCTTC
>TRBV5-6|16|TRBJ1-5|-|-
CASSFSRGGGLQPQHF
TGTGCCAGCAGCTTCAGTAGAGGTGGGGGCCTTCAGCCCCAGCATTTT
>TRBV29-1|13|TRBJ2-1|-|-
CSVSGLSYNEQFF
TGCAGCGTCAGCGGGCTCTCCTACAATGAGCAGTTCTTC
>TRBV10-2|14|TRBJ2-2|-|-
CASTLASNTGELFF
TGCGCCAGTACGCTCGCTTCGAACACCGGGGAGCTGTTTTTT
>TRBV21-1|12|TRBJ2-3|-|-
CASSNYGYTQYF
TGTGCCAGCAGCAACTATGGGTATACGCAGTATTTT
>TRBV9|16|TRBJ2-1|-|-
CASSPNGIFSYNEQFF
TGTGCCAGCAGCCCCAACGGGATATTCTCCTACAATGAGCAGTTCTTC
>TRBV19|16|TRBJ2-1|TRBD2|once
CASSIVALAGLNEQFF
TGTGCCAGTAGTATAGTAGCACTAGCGGGACTGAATGAGCAGTTCTTC
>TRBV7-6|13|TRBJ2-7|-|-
CASRSGTHYEQYF
TGTGCCAGCAGGAGCGGCACCCACTACGAGCAGTACTTC
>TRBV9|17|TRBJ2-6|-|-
CASSVRGASSGANVLTF
TGTGCCAGCAGCGTAAGGGGTGCCAGCTCTGGGGCCAACGTCCTGACTTTC
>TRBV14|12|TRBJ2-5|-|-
CASSVSAETQYF
TGTGCCAGCAGTGTATCGGCGGAGACCCAGTACTTC
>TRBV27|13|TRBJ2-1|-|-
CASSSSSYNEQFF
TGTGCCAGCAGTTCAAGTTCCTACAATGAGCAGTTCTTC
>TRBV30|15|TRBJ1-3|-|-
CAWSVGVSSGNTIYF
TGTGCCTGGAGTGTAGGAGTCAGCTCTGGAAACACCATATATTTT
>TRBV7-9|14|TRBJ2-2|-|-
CASSSALNLGELFF
TGTGCCAGCAGCTCCGCGCTTAACCTCGGGGAGCTGTTTTTT
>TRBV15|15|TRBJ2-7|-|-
CATSRDSGVNYEQYF
TGTGCCACCAGCAGAGATTCCGGGGTTAACTACGAGCAGTACTTC
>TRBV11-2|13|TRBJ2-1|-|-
CASSHITVNEQFF
TGTGCCAGCAGCCACATTACCGTCAATGAGCAGTTCTTC
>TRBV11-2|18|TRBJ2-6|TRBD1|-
CASRQPGTGGLGANVLTF
TGTGCCAGCAGACAGCCCGGGACAGGGGGCCTTGGGGCCAACGTCCTGACTTTC
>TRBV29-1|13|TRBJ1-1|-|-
CSVEGPETGEAFF
TGCAGCGTTGAAGGCCCAGAAACGGGTGAAGCTTTCTTT
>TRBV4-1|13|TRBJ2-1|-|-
CASSQDNYNEQFF
TGCGCCAGCAGCCAAGATAACTACAATGAGCAGTTCTTC
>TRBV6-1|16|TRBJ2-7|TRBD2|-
CASSELPTSVSYEQYF
TGTGCCAGCAGTGAGTTGCCGACTAGCGTTTCCTACGAGCAGTACTTC
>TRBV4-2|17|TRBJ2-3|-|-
CASSQEALGQGGDTQYF
TGTGCCAGCAGCCAAGAGGCCCTAGGCCAAGGGGGAGATACGCAGTATTTT
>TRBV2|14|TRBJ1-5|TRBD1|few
CASSGDSSNQPQHF
TGTGCCAGCAGTGGGGACAGTAGCAATCAGCCCCAGCATTTT
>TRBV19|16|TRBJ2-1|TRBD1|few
CASSLRDSRVYNEQFF
TGTGCCAGTAGTCTCCGGGACAGTAGGGTCTACAATGAGCAGTTCTTC
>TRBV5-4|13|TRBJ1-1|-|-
CASSFQGNTEAFF
TGTGCCAGCAGCTTTCAAGGGAACACTGAAGCTTTCTTT
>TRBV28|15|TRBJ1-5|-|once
CASRYGQYSNQPQHF
TGTGCCAGCCGATACGGACAATATAGCAATCAGCCCCAGCATTTT
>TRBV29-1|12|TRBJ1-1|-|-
CSVEGAPTEAFF
TGCAGCGTTGAAGGGGCGCCCACTGAAGCTTTCTTT
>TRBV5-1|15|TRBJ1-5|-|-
CASSLMSVNNQPQHF
TGCGCCAGCAGCTTGATGAGTGTGAACAATCAGCCCCAGCATTTT
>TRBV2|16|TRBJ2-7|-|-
CASTYLRGSPPYEQYF
TGTGCCAGCACCTATTTACGGGGATCACCGCCCTACGAGCAGTACTTC
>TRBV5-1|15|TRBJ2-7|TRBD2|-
CASSLESGRAYEQYF
TGCGCCAGCAGCTTGGAGAGCGGGAGGGCCTACGAGCAGTACTTC
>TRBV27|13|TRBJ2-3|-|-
CASSFPSRDTQYF
TGTGCCAGCAGTTTCCCCAGCCGTGATACGCAGTATTTT